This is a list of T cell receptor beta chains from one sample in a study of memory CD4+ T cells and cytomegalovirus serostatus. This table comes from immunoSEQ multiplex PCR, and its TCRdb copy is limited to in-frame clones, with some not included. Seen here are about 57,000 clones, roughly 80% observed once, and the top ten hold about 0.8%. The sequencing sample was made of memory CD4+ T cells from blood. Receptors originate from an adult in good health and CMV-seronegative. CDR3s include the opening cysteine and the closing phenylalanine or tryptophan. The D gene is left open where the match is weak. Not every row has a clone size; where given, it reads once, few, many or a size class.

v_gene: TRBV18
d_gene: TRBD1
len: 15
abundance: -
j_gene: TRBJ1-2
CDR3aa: CASSPRQGPPEGYTF
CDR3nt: TGTGCCAGCTCACCACGACAGGGGCCCCCGGAGGGCTACACCTTC

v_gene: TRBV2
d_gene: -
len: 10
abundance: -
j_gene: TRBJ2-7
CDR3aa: CASRQYEQYF
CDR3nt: TGTGCCAGCAGACAATACGAGCAGTACTTC

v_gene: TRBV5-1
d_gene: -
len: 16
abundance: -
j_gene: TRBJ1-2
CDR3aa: CASSPGDLGPLRGYTF
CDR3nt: TGCGCCAGCAGCCCAGGAGACCTTGGTCCGCTTCGGGGCTACACCTTC

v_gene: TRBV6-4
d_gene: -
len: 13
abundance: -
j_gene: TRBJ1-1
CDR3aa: CASSVTRNTEAFF
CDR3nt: TGTGCCAGCAGTGTCACCCGCAACACTGAAGCTTTCTTT

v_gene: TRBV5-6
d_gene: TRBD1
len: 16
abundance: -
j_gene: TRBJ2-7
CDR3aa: CASSLGQGYNLYEQYF
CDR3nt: TGTGCCAGCAGCTTGGGACAGGGCTATAATCTCTACGAGCAGTACTTC

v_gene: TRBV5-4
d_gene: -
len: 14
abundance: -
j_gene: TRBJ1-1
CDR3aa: CASSLGRGNTEAFF
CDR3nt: TGTGCCAGCAGCTTGGGGAGGGGAAACACTGAAGCTTTCTTT

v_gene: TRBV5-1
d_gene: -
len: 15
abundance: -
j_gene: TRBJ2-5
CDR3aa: CASSWGLVEQETQYF
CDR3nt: TGCGCCAGCAGCTGGGGGCTGGTGGAGCAAGAGACCCAGTACTTC

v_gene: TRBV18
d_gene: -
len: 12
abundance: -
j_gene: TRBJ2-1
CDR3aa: CASSPWGYEQFF
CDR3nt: TGTGCCAGCTCACCGTGGGGTTATGAGCAGTTCTTC

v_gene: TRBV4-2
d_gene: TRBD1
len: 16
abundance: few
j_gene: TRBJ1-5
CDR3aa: CASSQATQGIGQPQHF
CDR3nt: TGTGCCAGCAGCCAAGCTACACAGGGGATCGGTCAGCCCCAGCATTTT

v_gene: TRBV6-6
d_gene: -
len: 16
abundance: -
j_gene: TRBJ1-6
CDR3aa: CASSSVLGQHNSPLHF
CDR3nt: TGTGCCAGCAGTTCCGTTCTAGGACAGCACAATTCACCCCTCCACTTT

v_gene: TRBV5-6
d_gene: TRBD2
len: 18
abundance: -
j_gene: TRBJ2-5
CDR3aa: CASSFRTSGRYYQETQYF
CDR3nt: TGTGCCAGCAGCTTCAGGACTAGCGGGAGGTATTATCAAGAGACCCAGTACTTC

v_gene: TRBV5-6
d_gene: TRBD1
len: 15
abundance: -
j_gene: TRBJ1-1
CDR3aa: CASSRRSGTGGRAFF
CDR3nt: TGTGCCAGCAGCAGACGTTCCGGGACAGGGGGCCGAGCTTTCTTT

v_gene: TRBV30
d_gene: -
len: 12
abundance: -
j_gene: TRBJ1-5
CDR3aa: CAWGTRTQPQHF
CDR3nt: TGTGCCTGGGGTACAAGAACCCAGCCCCAGCATTTT

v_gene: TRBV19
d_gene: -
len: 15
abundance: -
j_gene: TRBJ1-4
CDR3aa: CASNRDRPGNEKLFF
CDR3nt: TGTGCCAGTAACCGGGACCGCCCAGGCAATGAAAAACTGTTTTTT

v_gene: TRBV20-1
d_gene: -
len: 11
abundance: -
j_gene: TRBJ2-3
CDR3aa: CSAREKDTQYF
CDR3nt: TGCAGTGCTAGAGAAAAAGATACGCAGTATTTT

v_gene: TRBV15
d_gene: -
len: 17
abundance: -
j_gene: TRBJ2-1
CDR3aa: CATSRDWGGTANNEQFF
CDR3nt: TGTGCCACCAGCAGAGATTGGGGAGGGACAGCGAACAATGAGCAGTTCTTC

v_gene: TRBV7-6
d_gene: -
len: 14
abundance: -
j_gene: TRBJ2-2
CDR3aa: CASSPGTNTGELFF
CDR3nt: TGTGCCAGCAGCCCCGGGACCAACACCGGGGAGCTGTTTTTT

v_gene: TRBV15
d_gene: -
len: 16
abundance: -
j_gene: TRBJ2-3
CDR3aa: CATSRDTGRGADTQYF
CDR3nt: TGTGCCACCAGCAGAGATACAGGAAGAGGGGCAGATACGCAGTATTTT

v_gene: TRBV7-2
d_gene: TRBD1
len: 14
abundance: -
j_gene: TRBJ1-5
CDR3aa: CASSPTGGNQPQHF
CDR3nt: TGTGCCAGCAGCCCAACAGGGGGCAATCAGCCCCAGCATTTT

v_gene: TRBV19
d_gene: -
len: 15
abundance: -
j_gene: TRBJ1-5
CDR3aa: CASSQGLGRNQPQHF
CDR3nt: TGTGCCAGTAGCCAGGGGTTAGGGCGTAATCAGCCCCAGCATTTT

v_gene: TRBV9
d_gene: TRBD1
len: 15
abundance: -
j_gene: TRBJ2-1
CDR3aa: CASSSRDSSYNEQFF
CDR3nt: TGTGCCAGCAGTAGCCGGGACAGTTCCTACAATGAGCAGTTCTTC

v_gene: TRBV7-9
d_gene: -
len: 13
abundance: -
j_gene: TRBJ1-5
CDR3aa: CASSAGFNQPQHF
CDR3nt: TGTGCCAGCAGCGCGGGGTTCAATCAGCCCCAGCATTTT

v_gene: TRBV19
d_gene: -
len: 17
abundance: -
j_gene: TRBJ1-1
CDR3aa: CASSIGGYGRGSAEAFF
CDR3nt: TGTGCCAGTAGTATAGGGGGCTACGGGCGGGGATCGGCTGAAGCTTTCTTT

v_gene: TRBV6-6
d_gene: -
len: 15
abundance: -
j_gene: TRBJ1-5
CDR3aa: CASSPPGQNALPQHF
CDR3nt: TGTGCCAGCAGCCCTCCTGGCCAGAACGCACTGCCCCAGCATTTT

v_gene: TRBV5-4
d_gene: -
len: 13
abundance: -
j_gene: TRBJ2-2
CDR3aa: CASHLQNTGELFF
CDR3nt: TGTGCCAGCCACCTACAGAACACCGGGGAGCTGTTTTTT

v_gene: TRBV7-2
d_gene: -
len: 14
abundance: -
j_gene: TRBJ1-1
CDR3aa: CASRSGQRNTEAFF
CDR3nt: TGTGCCAGCAGGTCGGGACAAAGGAACACTGAAGCTTTCTTT

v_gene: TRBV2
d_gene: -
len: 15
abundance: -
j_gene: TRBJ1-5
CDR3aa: CASSEGATNNQPQHF
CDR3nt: TGTGCCAGCAGTGAAGGAGCGACCAACAATCAGCCCCAGCATTTT

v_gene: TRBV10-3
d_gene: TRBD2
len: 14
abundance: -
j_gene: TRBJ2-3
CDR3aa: CAIRSGTSTDTQYF
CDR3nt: TGTGCCATCAGGAGCGGGACGAGCACAGATACGCAGTATTTT

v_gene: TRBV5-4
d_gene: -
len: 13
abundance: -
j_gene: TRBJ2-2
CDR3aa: CASSFDPAGELFF
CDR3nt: TGTGCCAGCAGCTTCGATCCTGCCGGGGAGCTGTTTTTT

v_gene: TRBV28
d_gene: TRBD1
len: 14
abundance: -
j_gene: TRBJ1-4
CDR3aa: CASRLTGENEKLFF
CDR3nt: TGTGCCAGCAGACTGACAGGGGAGAATGAAAAACTGTTTTTT

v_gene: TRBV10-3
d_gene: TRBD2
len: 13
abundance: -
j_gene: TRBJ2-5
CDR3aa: CAISQRGKETQYF
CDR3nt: TGTGCCATCTCCCAGCGGGGGAAAGAGACCCAGTACTTC

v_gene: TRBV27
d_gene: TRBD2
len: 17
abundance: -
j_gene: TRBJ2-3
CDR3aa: CVSSLPPASGGADTQYF
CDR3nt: TGTGTCAGCAGTTTGCCCCCCGCTAGCGGGGGAGCAGATACGCAGTATTTT

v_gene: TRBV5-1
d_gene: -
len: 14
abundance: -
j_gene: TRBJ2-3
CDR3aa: CASSVGGATDTQYF
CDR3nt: TGCGCCAGCAGCGTGGGTGGAGCGACAGATACGCAGTATTTT

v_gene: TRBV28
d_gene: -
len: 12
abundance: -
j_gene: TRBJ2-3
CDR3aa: CASSLFPGPQYF
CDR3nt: TGTGCCAGCAGTTTATTCCCGGGCCCTCAGTATTTT

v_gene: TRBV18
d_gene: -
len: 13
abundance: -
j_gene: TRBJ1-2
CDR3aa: CASSPDPGVGYTF
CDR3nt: TGTGCCAGCTCACCAGACCCGGGGGTTGGCTACACCTTC

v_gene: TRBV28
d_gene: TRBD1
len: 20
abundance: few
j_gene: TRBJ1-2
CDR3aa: CASSLSFPGTGGGANYGYTF
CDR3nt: TGTGCCAGCAGTTTATCCTTCCCCGGGACAGGGGGTGGCGCTAACTATGGCTACACCTTC

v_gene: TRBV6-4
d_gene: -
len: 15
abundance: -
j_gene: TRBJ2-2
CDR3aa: CASSPLGMNTGELFF
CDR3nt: TGTGCCAGCAGTCCCTTGGGGATGAATACCGGGGAGCTGTTTTTT

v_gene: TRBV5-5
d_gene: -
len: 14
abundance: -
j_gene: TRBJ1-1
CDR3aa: CASSWGWGNTEAFF
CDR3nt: TGTGCCAGCAGCTGGGGATGGGGGAACACTGAAGCTTTCTTT

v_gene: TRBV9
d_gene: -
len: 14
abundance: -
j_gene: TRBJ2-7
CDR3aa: CASSVGLGMGEQYF
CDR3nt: TGTGCCAGCAGCGTAGGCTTGGGGATGGGGGAGCAGTACTTC

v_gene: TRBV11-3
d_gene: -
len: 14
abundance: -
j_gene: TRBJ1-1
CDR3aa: CASSPRGVDTEAFF
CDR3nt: TGTGCCAGCAGCCCCCGTGGGGTTGACACTGAAGCTTTCTTT

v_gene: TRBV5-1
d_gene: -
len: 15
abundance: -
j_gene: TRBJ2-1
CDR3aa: CASSREGADYNEQFF
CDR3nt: TGCGCCAGCAGCCGGGAGGGGGCTGATTACAATGAGCAGTTCTTC

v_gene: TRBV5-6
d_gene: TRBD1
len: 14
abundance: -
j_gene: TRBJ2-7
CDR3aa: CASSLGDRETSRYF
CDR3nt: TGTGCCAGCAGCTTAGGGGACAGGGAGACCTCTCGGTACTTC

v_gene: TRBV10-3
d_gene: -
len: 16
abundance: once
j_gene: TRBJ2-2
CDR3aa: CAISDNTWTRPGELFF
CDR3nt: TGTGCCATCAGTGATAATACGTGGACACGTCCCGGGGAGCTGTTTTTT

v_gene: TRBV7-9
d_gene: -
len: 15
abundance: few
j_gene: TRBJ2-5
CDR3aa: CASSRGVTGGETQYF
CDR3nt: TGTGCCAGCAGCCGGGGGGTGACAGGCGGCGAGACCCAGTACTTC

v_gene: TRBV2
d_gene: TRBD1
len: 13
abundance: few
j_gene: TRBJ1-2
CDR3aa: CASGGQGGDGYTF
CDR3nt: TGTGCCAGCGGTGGACAGGGTGGTGATGGCTACACCTTC